A single T cell receptor (beta chain) is shown here with its context. Its cognate antigen is unknown. This record belongs to a study of CD8+ T cells in alopecia areata. Study details: The protocol delivered tofacitinib for 6 to 18 months, then withdrew it for 6 months. General observations from the study: In lesional scalp, particularly from alopecia totalis/universalis, clonality was higher than in normal scalp.

From alopecia areata patients, lesional scalp punch biopsies and peripheral blood were collected. Sequencing relied on a cDNA template that was reverse transcribed from extracted RNA. Libraries were prepared by immunoSEQ multiplex PCR; TCRdb keeps only in-frame clonotypes and omits some of them. The table records 160,000 or so clones, just over 65% of them present only once. CDR1 is SGHDT, CDR2 YYEEEE, per germline. V was clipped by 4 bases and J by 1 base; unmatched bases: 2. The CDR3 contains 14 residues. The sequence was obtained from a human donor with alopecia areata. The sequences come from CD8+ T cells sorted from blood, collected at week 0. The rearrangement uses TRBV5-6 and TRBJ2-3, with 8 nucleotides matching TRBD1. This CDR3 is CASSQGAGTDTQYF. CDR3 nucleotide sequence: TGTGCCAGCAGCCAGGGGGCTGGCACAGATACGCAGTATTTT. Full variable domain (outside the CDR3, taken from reference TRBV5-6 and TRBJ2-3): DAGVTQSPTHLIKTRGQQVTLRCSPKSGHDTVSWYQQALGQGPQFIFQYYEEEERQRGNFPDRFSGHQFPNYSSELNVNALLLGDSALYLCASSQGAGTDTQYFGPGTRLTVL.